Listed here are 25 T cell receptor beta chains from one sample, sequenced in a study of CXCR3-negative and CXCR3-positive naive CD8 T cells. UMI-tagged TRB cDNA libraries were built via 5' RACE. TCRdb reworked the 5' RACE reads into one entry per CDR3 protein, no DNA. Found here are 35,000 to 50,000 distinct CDR3 sequences; the top ten clones hold around 10%. The sequencing sample was made of memory CD8+ T cells from blood. The receptor set was obtained from a human donor in good health. Some clones in this sample may be carry-over from other donors' samples.

J is TRBJ2-1 and V is TRBV13; without DNA, the TCRdb call of TRBD2 cannot be checked. The length of the CDR3 is 15 residues. CDR1 is PRHDT, CDR2 FYEKMQ, per germline (reference sequence). The CDR3 protein is CASSTPGRGAHEQFF.

The chain employs TRBV20-1 and TRBJ2-3; the D call of TRBD2 rests on TCRdb alone, since no DNA is present to check it. CDR1 DFQATT and CDR2 SNEGSKA come from the germline V gene (reference sequence). The CDR3 has 17 residues. The CDR3 spells CSARDHPLAGGTDTQYF.

The J gene is TRBJ1-1, the V gene TRBV5-5. The CDR3 contains 15 residues. Germline CDR1 reads SGHKS; CDR2 reads YYEKEE (reference sequence). The CDR3 here is CASSLVLLSYTEAFF.

The CDR3 sequence is CSINGGDRFFSDTQYF. The chain combines TRBV29-1 with TRBJ2-3; the TCRdb D gene call, TRBD1, has no DNA to confirm it. Germline CDR1 reads SQVTM; CDR2 reads ANQGSEA. This CDR3 is built from 16 residues.

The gene calls are TRBV6-2 or TRBV6-3 and TRBJ2-1; TCRdb picks TRBD1, but there is no DNA to check that call. Germline V gene lookup returns CDR1 MNHEY and CDR2 SVGEGT. The length of the CDR3 is 14 residues. The CDR3 sequence is CASSVRDRAGEQFF.

The gene calls are TRBV27 and TRBJ2-2; lacking DNA, the TRBD2 call made by TCRdb goes unchecked. The germline CDR1 and CDR2 sequences are MNHEY and SMNVEV (reference sequence). The CDR3 sequence is 21 residues long. The CDR3 protein is CASSPSYPTPLAGAPYGELFF.

The chain combines TRBV4-2 with TRBJ2-3; TCRdb calls TRBD1, which cannot be checked without DNA. The CDR3 has 15 amino acids. Germline CDR1 and CDR2: LGHNA and YNFKEQ. CDR3 loop: CASSQSRDGPDTQYF.

This CDR3 is CASSFAGRQHEAFF. The chain links TRBV7-9 to TRBJ1-1. The CDR3 spans 14 residues. CDR1 is SEHNR, CDR2 FQNEAQ, per germline (reference sequence). The full variable domain, rest sourced from reference TRBV7-9 and TRBJ1-1, is DTGVSQNPRHKITKRGQNVTFRCDPISEHNRLYWYRQTLGQGPEFLTYFQNEAQLEKSRLLSDRFSAERPKGSFSTLEIQRTEQGDSAMYLCASSFAGRQHEAFFGQGTRLTVV.

The J gene is TRBJ2-5, the V gene TRBV20-1; as DNA is missing, the TRBD1 call by TCRdb cannot be tested. This CDR3 has 15 amino acids. Looked up from germline, CDR1 is DFQATT and CDR2 is SNEGSKA (reference sequence). CDR3 residues: CSAAPPGQGAETQYF.

The chain couples TRBV29-1 to TRBJ2-7; TCRdb proposes TRBD1, but this gene call is untestable without DNA. Germline-derived CDR1 and CDR2 are SQVTM and ANQGSEA. The CDR3 is 13 residues long. The CDR3 sequence: CSVHWELTGEQYF.

This chain connects TRBV2 to TRBJ2-2; TCRdb's D call, TRBD2, is unchecked because there is no DNA. CDR3 length equals 14 residues. CDR1 is SNHLY, CDR2 FYNNEI, per germline. CDR3 in amino acids: CATIGLAPTGELFF.

The chain is built from TRBV7-3 and TRBJ2-3; TCRdb's D gene call, TRBD1, goes unchecked for lack of DNA. This CDR3 has 17 residues. Germline V gene sequence: CDR1 SGHTA, CDR2 FQGTGA. CDR3: CASSQGVWRGPGDTQYF.

This chain joins TRBV7-2 and TRBJ1-1; TCRdb's D gene call, TRBD1, goes unchecked for lack of DNA. The CDR3 runs to 14 residues. The germline CDR1 and CDR2 sequences are SGHTA and FQGNSA. The CDR3 region is CASSWGLKNTEAFF.

The V and J genes are TRBV20-1 and TRBJ2-1; TCRdb indicates TRBD2, and absent DNA this call remains unverified. This CDR3 contains 12 residues. The V gene's germline CDR1 is DFQATT and CDR2 SNEGSKA (reference sequence). CDR3 protein: CSAEPSGIEQFF.

CDR3: CAPTAGTGVYEQYF. This chain links TRBV6-2 or TRBV6-3 with TRBJ2-7; checking the TCRdb D call of TRBD1 is not possible without DNA. Germline-derived CDR1 and CDR2 are MNHEY and SVGEGT. The CDR3 is 14 residues long.

The V call is TRBV7-8, the J call TRBJ2-7. This CDR3 has 13 residues. Germline V gene lookup returns CDR1 SGHVS and CDR2 FQNEAQ. The CDR3 sequence: CASSTRTSREQYF.

This sequence joins TRBV7-9 and TRBJ1-6. In germline, CDR1 is SEHNR, CDR2 FQNEAQ (reference sequence). The CDR3 loop spans 14 amino acids. CDR3 loop: CASSQEFYNSPLHF.

The CDR3: CASRLVVEMNTGELFF. The chain uses TRBV12-2 and TRBJ2-2. TRBV12-2 is a known pseudogene. The CDR3 is made up of 16 amino acids.

The chain is built from TRBV15 and TRBJ2-3; TCRdb reports TRBD2, a call that lacks DNA to check it against. The CDR3 contains 15 residues. From germline, CDR1 is LNHNV and CDR2 YYDKDF (reference sequence). CDR3: CATSRGLAVTDTQYF.

The genes are TRBV7-9 and TRBJ2-7; TCRdb picks TRBD1, but there is no DNA to check that call. Germline CDR1 is SEHNR and CDR2 is FQNEAQ (reference sequence). There are 13 residues in the CDR3. The CDR3 region is CASATGGSYEQYF.

The V and J genes are TRBV7-7 and TRBJ2-1. Germline CDR1 reads SSHAT; CDR2 reads FNYEAQ (reference sequence). CDR3 size: 15 residues. This CDR3 reads CASSLLGSSYNEQFF.

The chain couples TRBV20-1 to TRBJ2-5; checking the TCRdb D call of TRBD1 is not possible without DNA. The CDR3 runs to 15 residues. In germline, CDR1 is DFQATT, CDR2 SNEGSKA (reference sequence). CDR3 in amino acids: CSARDTGVFRETQYF.

V gene TRBV7-9 combines with J gene TRBJ2-5; without DNA, the TCRdb call of TRBD1 cannot be checked. Germline CDR1 is SEHNR and CDR2 is FQNEAQ (reference sequence). This CDR3 comprises 14 residues. The CDR3 region is CASSNAGGQETQYF.

The V and J genes are TRBV6-2 or TRBV6-3 and TRBJ2-5; without DNA, the TCRdb call of TRBD2 cannot be checked. This CDR3 is 16 amino acids long. Looked up from germline, CDR1 is MNHEY and CDR2 is SVGEGT. This chain's CDR3 is CASSLSSRTSGETQYF.

The V call is TRBV7-9, the J call TRBJ2-3; TCRdb selects TRBD2, and the lack of DNA leaves this call unchecked. Looked up from germline, CDR1 is SEHNR and CDR2 is FQNEAQ (reference sequence). CDR3 length: 17 residues. The CDR3 spells CASSLGGLDRSTDTQYF.